One T cell receptor (beta chain) is described in this entry. What it binds is not known. The data stem from a study of post-analysis software for immune sequencing data. The V segment lost 4 bases and the J segment 6 bases; nucleotides outside the gene matches: 7. This CDR3 is built from 15 residues. Incorporated into the TCR beta cDNA libraries were unique molecular identifiers, which served to reduce PCR and sequencing biases. TCRdb re-derived calls from the PCR reads in MiXCR, one entry per CDR3 protein. Found here are 650,000 to 850,000 distinct CDR3 sequences, under 60% of them singletons; the top ten hold approximately 4.4%. General study findings and limits: Among roughly 5 TRBV segments more frequent in patients than controls were TRBV5-6, TRBV5-1 and TRBV20-1. Controls had significantly higher normalized Chao1 diversity than multiple sclerosis patients.

Sequencing was performed on blood. The chain links TRBV12-3 or TRBV12-4 to TRBJ2-1; TRBD2 aligns across 9 bases. This TCR was recovered from a girl between 10 and 17 years old with multiple sclerosis. The CDR3: CASSSVAGASNEQFF. Here the CDR3 DNA reads TGTGCCAGCAGTTCCGTAGCGGGAGCCTCCAATGAGCAGTTCTTC.